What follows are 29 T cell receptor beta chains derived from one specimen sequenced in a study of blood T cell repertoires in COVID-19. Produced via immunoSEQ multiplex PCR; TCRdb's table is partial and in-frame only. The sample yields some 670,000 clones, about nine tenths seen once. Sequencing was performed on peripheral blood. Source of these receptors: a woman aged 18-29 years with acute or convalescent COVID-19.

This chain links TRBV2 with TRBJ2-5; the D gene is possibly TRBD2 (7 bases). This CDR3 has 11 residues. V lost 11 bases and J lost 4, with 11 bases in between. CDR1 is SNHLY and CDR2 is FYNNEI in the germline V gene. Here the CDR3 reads CAGGGGETQYF. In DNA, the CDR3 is TGTGCCGGAGGGGGGGGAGAGACCCAGTACTTC.

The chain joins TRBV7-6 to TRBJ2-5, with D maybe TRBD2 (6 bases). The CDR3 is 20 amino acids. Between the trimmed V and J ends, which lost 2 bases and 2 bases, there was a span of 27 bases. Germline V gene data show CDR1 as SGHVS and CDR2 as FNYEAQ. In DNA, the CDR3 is TGTGCCAGCAGCTTAAGGGTCCCGGTGCTAGCGCCTAAAAATCAAGAGACCCAGTACTTC. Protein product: CASSLRVPVLAPKNQETQYF.

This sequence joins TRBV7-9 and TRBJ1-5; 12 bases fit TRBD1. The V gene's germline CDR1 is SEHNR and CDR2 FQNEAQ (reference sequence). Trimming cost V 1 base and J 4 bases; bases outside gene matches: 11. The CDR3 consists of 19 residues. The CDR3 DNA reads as TGTGCCAGCAGCTTAGAGCCGGGGACAGGGGGCTTCCGGAATCAGCCCCAGCATTTT. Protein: CASSLEPGTGGFRNQPQHF.

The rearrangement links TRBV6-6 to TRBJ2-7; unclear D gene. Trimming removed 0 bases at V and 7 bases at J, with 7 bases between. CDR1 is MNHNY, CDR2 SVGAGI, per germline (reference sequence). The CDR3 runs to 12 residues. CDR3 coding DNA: TGTGCCAGCAGTTACTCGGGCCCGGAGCAGTACTTC. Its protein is CASSYSGPEQYF.

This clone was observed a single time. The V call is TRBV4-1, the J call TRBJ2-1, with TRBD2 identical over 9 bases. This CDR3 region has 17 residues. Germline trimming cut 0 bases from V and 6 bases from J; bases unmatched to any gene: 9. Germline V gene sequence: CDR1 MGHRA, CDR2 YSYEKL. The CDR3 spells CASSQDPGLASGNEQFF. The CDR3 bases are TGCGCCAGCAGCCAAGATCCCGGACTAGCGTCCGGCAATGAGCAGTTCTTC.

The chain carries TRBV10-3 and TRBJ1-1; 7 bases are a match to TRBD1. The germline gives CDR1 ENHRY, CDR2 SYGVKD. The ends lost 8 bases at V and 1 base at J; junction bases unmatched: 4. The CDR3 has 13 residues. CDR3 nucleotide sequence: TGTGCCATCGCAGGGACAGCGAACACTGAAGCTTTCTTT. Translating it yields CAIAGTANTEAFF.

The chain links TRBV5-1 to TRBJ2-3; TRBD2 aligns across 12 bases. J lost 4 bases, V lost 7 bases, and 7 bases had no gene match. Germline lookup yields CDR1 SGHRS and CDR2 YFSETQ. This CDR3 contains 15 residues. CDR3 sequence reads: CASPPSGGVADTQYF. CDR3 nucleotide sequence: TGCGCCAGCCCGCCTAGCGGGGGGGTAGCAGATACGCAGTATTTT.

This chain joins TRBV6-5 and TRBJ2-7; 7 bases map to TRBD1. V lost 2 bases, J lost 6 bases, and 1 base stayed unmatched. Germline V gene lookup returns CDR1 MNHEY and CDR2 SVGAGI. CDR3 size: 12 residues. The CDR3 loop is CASSYRTGEQYF. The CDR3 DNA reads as TGTGCCAGCAGTTACCGGACAGGCGAGCAGTACTTC.

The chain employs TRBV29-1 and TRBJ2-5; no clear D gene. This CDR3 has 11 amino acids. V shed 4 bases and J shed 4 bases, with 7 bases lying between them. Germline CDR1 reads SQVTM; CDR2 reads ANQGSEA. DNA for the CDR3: TGCAGCGTTGTTGTGGCAGAGACCCAGTACTTC. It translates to CSVVVAETQYF.

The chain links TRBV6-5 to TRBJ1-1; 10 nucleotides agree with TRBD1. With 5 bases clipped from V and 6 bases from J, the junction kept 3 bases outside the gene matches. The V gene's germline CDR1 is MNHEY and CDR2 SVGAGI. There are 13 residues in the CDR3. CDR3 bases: TGTGCCAGCAGTAGGGACAGGGGTTCTGAAGCTTTCTTT. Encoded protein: CASSRDRGSEAFF.

CDR3 sequence (DNA): TGCGCCAGCAGCCTAAGACAGAAAGAGACCCAGTACTTC. Translation: CASSLRQKETQYF. The chain has TRBV5-1 and TRBJ2-5; D is perhaps TRBD1 (5 bases). CDR3 length equals 13 residues. Germline CDR1 is SGHRS and CDR2 is YFSETQ. V was trimmed by 4 bases and J by 3 bases, leaving 10 bases between them.

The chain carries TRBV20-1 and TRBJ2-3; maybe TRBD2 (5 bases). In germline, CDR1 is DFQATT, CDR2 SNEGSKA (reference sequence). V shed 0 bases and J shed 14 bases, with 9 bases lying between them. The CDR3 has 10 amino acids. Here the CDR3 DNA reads TGCAGTGCTAGAGAGGCTAGCACGTATTTT. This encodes CSAREASTYF.

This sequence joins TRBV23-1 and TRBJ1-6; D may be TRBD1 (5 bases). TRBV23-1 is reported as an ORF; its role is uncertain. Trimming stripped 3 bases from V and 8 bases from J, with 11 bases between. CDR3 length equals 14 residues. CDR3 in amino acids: CASSQATDYSPLHF. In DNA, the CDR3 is TGCGCCAGCAGTCAGGCGACAGACTATTCACCCCTCCACTTT.

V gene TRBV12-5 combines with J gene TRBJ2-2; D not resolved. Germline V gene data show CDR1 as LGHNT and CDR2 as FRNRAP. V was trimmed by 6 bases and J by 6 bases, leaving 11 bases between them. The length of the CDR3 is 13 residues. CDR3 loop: CASGSAAAGELFF. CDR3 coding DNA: TGTGCTAGTGGGTCCGCCGCGGCCGGGGAGCTGTTTTTT.

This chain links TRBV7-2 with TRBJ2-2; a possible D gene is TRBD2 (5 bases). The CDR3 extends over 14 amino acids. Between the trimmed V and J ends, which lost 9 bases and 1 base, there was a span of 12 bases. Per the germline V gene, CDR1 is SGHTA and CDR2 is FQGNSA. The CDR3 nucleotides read TGTGCCAGAAAAAGGGAGTTGAACACCGGGGAGCTGTTTTTT. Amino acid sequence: CARKRELNTGELFF. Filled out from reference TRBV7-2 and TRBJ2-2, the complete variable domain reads GAGVSQSPSNKVTEKGKDVELRCDPISGHTALYWYRQSLGQGLEFLIYFQGNSAPDKSGLPSDRFSAERTGGSVSTLTIQRTQQEDSAVYLCARKRELNTGELFFGEGSRLTVL.

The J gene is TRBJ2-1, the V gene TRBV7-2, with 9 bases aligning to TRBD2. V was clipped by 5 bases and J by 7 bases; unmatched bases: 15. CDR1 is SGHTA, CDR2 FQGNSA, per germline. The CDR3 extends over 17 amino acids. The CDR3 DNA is TGTGCCAGCAGCCCATCCCCATTGGCGGGGGGGCAGAATGAGCAGTTCTTC. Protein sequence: CASSPSPLAGGQNEQFF. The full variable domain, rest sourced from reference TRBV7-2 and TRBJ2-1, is GAGVSQSPSNKVTEKGKDVELRCDPISGHTALYWYRQSLGQGLEFLIYFQGNSAPDKSGLPSDRFSAERTGGSVSTLTIQRTQQEDSAVYLCASSPSPLAGGQNEQFFGPGTRLTVL.

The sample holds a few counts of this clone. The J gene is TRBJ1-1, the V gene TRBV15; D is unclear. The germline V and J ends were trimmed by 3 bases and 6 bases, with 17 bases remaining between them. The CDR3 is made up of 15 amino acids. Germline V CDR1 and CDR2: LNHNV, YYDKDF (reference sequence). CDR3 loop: CATSRAMEPSAEAFF. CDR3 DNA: TGTGCCACCAGCAGGGCAATGGAGCCGAGCGCTGAAGCTTTCTTT.

The CDR3 is CASSRTSGYNEQFF. The CDR3 coding sequence is TGTGCCAGTAGTAGGACTAGCGGTTACAATGAGCAGTTCTTC. The V and J genes are TRBV19 and TRBJ2-1; 10 positions match TRBD2. V lost 4 bases, J lost 4 bases, and 1 base stayed unmatched. CDR3 size: 14 residues. Germline V gene data show CDR1 as LNHDA and CDR2 as SQIVND (reference sequence).

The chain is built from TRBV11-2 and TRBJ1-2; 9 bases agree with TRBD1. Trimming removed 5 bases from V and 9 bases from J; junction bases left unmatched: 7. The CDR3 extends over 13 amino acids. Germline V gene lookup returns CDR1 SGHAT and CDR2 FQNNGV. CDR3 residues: CASSGGQGRSYTF. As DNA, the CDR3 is TGTGCCAGCAGCGGGGGACAGGGACGTAGCTACACCTTC. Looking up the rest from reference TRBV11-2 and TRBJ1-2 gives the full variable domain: EAGVAQSPRYKIIEKRQSVAFWCNPISGHATLYWYQQILGQGPKLLIQFQNNGVVDDSQLPKDRFSAERLKGVDSTLKIQPAKLEDSAVYLCASSGGQGRSYTFGSGTRLTVV.

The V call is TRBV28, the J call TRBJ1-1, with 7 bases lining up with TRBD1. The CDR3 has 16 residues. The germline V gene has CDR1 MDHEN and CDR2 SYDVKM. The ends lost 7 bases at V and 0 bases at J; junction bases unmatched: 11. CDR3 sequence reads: CASILYTGTVNTEAFF. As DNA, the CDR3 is TGTGCCAGCATTCTTTATACCGGGACAGTGAACACTGAAGCTTTCTTT.

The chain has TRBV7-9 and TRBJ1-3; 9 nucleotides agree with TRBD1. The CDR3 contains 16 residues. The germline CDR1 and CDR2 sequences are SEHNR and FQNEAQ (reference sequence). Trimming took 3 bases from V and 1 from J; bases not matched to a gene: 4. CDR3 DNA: TGTGCCAGCAGCTTTTCGACAGGGGGATCTGGAAACACCATATATTTT. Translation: CASSFSTGGSGNTIYF.

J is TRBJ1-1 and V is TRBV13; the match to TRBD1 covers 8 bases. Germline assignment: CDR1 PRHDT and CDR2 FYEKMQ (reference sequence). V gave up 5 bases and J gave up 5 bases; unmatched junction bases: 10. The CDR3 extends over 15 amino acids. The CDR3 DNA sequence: TGTGCCAGCAGCCCCCGGCGGACAGGGAGAACTGAAGCTTTCTTT. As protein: CASSPRRTGRTEAFF. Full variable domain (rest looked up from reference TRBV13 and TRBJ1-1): AAGVIQSPRHLIKEKRETATLKCYPIPRHDTVYWYQQGPGQDPQFLISFYEKMQSDKGSIPDRFSAQQFSDYHSELNMSSLELGDSALYFCASSPRRTGRTEAFFGQGTRLTVV.

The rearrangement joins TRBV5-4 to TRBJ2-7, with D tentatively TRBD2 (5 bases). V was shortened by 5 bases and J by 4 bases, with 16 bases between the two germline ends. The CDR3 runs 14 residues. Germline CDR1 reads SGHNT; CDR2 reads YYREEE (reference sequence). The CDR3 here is CASSSGPGKYEQYF. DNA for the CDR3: TGTGCCAGCAGTTCCGGGCCGGGGAAGTACGAGCAGTACTTC.

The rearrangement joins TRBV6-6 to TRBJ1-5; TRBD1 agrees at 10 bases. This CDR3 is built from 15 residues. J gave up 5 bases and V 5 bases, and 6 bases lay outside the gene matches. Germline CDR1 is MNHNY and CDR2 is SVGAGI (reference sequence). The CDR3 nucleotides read TGTGCCAGCAGTAGACAGGGGGCCCCGGATCAGCCCCAGCATTTT. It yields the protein CASSRQGAPDQPQHF.

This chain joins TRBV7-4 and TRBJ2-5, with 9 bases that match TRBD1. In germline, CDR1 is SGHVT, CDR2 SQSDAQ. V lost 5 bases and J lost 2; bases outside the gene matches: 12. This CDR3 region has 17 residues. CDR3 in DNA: TGTGCCAGCAGCCGCTTACAGGGGGCAAGGGGACAAGAGACCCAGTACTTC. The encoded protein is CASSRLQGARGQETQYF.

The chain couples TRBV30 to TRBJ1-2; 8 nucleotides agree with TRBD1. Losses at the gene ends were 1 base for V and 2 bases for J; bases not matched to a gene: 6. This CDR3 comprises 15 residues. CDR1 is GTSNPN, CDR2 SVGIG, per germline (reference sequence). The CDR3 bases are TGTGCCTGGAGTGGGGGGAACAGGGGGAACTATGGCTACACCTTC. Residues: CAWSGGNRGNYGYTF.

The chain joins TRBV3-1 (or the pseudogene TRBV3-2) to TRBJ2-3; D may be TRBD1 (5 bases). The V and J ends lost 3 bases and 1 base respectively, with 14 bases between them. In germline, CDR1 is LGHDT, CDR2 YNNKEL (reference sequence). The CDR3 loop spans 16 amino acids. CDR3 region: CASSQAGFSGTDTQYF. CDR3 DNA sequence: TGTGCCAGCAGCCAGGCAGGGTTCTCGGGCACAGATACGCAGTATTTT.

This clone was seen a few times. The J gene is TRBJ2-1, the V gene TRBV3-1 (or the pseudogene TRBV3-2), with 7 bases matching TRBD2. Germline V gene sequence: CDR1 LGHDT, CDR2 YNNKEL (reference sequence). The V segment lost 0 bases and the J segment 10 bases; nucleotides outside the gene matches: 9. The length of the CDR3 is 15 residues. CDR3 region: CASSQDSGGGMEQFF. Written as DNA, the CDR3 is TGTGCCAGCAGCCAAGATAGCGGCGGGGGTATGGAGCAGTTCTTC.

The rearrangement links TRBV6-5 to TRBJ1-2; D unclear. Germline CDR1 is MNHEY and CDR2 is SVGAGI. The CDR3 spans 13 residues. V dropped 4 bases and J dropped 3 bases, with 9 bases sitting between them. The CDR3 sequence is CASSLDEDYGYTF. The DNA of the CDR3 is TGTGCCAGCAGTTTAGACGAGGACTATGGCTACACCTTC.